This T cell receptor (beta chain) stems from a study of T cells in Graves' hyperthyroidism and ophthalmopathy. Regions amplified from RNA transcripts were the TCR beta CDR3 regions. A first-round RT-PCR of the TCR CDR3 used the HTBI primer set. TCRdb analysed the multiplex PCR reads with MiXCR anew, one entry per CDR3 protein. Of some 720,000 distinct CDR3 sequences listed, roughly 15% are singletons. This clonotype was seen more than once but under ten times. Trimming cost V 6 bases and J 2 bases, with 8 bases left between them. Germline CDR1 and CDR2: DFQATT and SNEGSKA (reference sequence). This CDR3 contains 11 residues.

The chain has TRBV20-1 and TRBJ2-7; weak D call: TRBD2 (5 bases). Material: blood. The TCR sequence derives from a young man with Graves' hyperthyroidism. The CDR3 spells CSAPGTYEQYF. As DNA, the CDR3 is TGCAGTGCGCCCGGGACCTACGAGCAGTACTTC.